This TCR beta chain originates from a study of blood T cell repertoires in COVID-19. This clone was seen a single time. The V and J ends lost 0 bases and 9 bases respectively, with 9 bases between them. Germline CDR1 and CDR2: SGHTA and FQGNSA. This CDR3 contains 13 residues. In the original analysis: From reference gene primer amplification, estimates of nucleated cell counts were derived. Assay used: immunoSEQ multiplex PCR; TCRdb lists only in-frame clones, some missing. V, J and clone size were drawn from that table, and D and trimming were deduced from the DNA. The table shows under 250,000 clones, with approximately 81% occurring only once.

V gene TRBV7-2 combines with J gene TRBJ1-5; D is uncertain. This clonotype was sampled from a man between 45 and 60 years old who had recovered from COVID-19. The material sequenced was peripheral blood. The CDR3 nucleotides are TGTGCCAGCAGCTTAGCCGACAAATCGCCCCAGCATTTT. Amino acids: CASSLADKSPQHF.